One T cell receptor beta chain is described in this entry. The antigen is not known. Trimming left V 2 bases short and J 1 base short, with 15 bases between. Germline CDR1 MNHEY, CDR2 SMNVEV (reference sequence). This CDR3 comprises 16 residues. This sample stems from a study of T cell responses to AZD1222 COVID-19 vaccine. Study results and caveats: Donors skewed white British and female; clonal diversity was possibly underestimated. Dominant CD4 TCR responses targeted spike regions 160-218 and 743-854.

Sequencing used immunoSEQ multiplex PCR; TCRdb keeps in-frame clones, though not all of them. Of roughly 100,000 clones in the sample, roughly 86% are singletons; the top ten hold roughly 15%. The source was peripheral blood, collected 28 days after the second AZD1222 dose. This sequence joins TRBV27 and TRBJ2-7; D remains unclear. This TCR derives from an adult who received the AZD1222 COVID-19 vaccine. CDR3 nucleotide sequence: TGTGCCAGCAGTTTACTAAGGTTTGGGCTTTCCTACGAGCAGTACTTC. It translates to CASSLLRFGLSYEQYF.